A single T cell receptor (beta chain) is shown here with its context. The data were obtained in a study of shared clonotypes between healthy human individuals. Some clones are missing from TCRdb's copy, which holds only in-frame ones; the method was immunoSEQ multiplex PCR. There are about 2 million clones in the sample; approximately 94% occur only once, and 1.1% lies in the top ten. CD45RO-negative, CCR7-selected cells formed the naive CD8 fraction, which excluded terminally differentiated effector memory CD45RA+ cells. The ends were cut back, 1 base at V and 4 bases at J, with 11 bases in the middle. The CDR3 sequence is 14 residues long. CDR1 and CDR2 (germline): GTSNPN, SVGIG (reference sequence).

Sequences were obtained from naive CD8+ T cells sorted from blood. The clonotype originates from a man aged 18 to 35 in good health. V is TRBV30 and J is TRBJ1-3; tentative D call: TRBD1 (5 bases). CDR3 DNA sequence: TGTGCCTGGAGTGGCAGGGTATCAGGAAACACCATATATTTT. Residues: CAWSGRVSGNTIYF.